The subject of this entry is one T cell receptor beta chain. Its antigen is unidentified. The record originates from a study of graft-versus-host responses after intestinal transplantation. Study details: Each patient got anti-thymocyte globulin induction, then tacrolimus and steroids for two to four years.

Measured with immunoSEQ multiplex PCR; TCRdb has only the in-frame clones, and not every one. Of 30,000 to 40,000 clones listed, around 96% are singletons. Study-level points and caveats: Patients with graft-donor T cell macrochimerism had high graft-versus-host to host-versus-graft clonal ratios in allografts. Recipient marrow harbored GvH clones, some of which surfaced first in ileum or blood.

This TCR derives from a human patient who received an intestinal transplant, so some T cells may come from the graft donor. The starting material was PBMCs, obtained 16 days after intestinal transplant.

This CDR3 reads CASRQAGGRNEQYF. In DNA form, the CDR3 reads TGTGCCAGCAGGCAAGCGGGAGGACGCAACGAGCAGTACTTC. The V and J genes are TRBV2 and TRBJ2-7, with 9 bases aligning to TRBD2. The J segment lost 5 bases and the V segment lost 6 bases, leaving 8 bases of the junction unmatched. Germline CDR1 reads SNHLY; CDR2 reads FYNNEI. The CDR3 extends over 14 amino acids.